These T cell receptor beta chains were read from a single sample in a study of shared clonotypes between healthy human individuals. Here immunoSEQ multiplex PCR was the method, and the copy in TCRdb shows in-frame clones only, minus some. The repertoire holds about 1 million clones, 65% to 80% seen once, with approximately 1.3% in the top ten. The sample was memory CD4+ T cells sorted from blood. The receptors were gathered from a man aged 18 to 30 in good health. Each CDR3 is given with its conserved first and last residue. The size of a clone is reported for some rows only, either as once, few or many, or as a class for expanded clones.

>TRBJ1-4|NA|TRBV6-8
CASPRGSEKLFF
>TRBJ1-4|NA|TRBV29-1
CSVGGTAGEKLFF
>TRBJ1-1|NA|TRBV23-1
CASSPRTGTEAFF
>TRBJ2-3|NA|TRBV4-1
CASSQLPGLIADTQYF
>TRBJ2-3|few|TRBV12-5
CASGLVRPVSDTQYF
>TRBJ2-3|NA|TRBV11-2
CASSLGLASDTQYF
>NA|NA|TRBV28
CASSTTDGGFYEQYF
>TRBJ2-7|NA|TRBV28
CATQGQGGPYEQYF
>TRBJ2-3|NA|TRBV5-8
CASSLDGSTDTQYF
>TRBJ1-2|NA|TRBV11-2
CASSLRTGPYGYTF
>TRBJ1-1|NA|TRBV7-2
CASSLRTSNTEAFF
>TRBJ1-5|NA|TRBV7-2
CASSLRWGADQPQHF
>TRBJ2-3|NA|TRBV5-4
CASTTAAGTDTQYF
>TRBJ2-7|NA|TRBV4-1
CASSTRTSGQITTYEQYF
>TRBJ2-7|once|TRBV23-1
CASSPPCSCVADEQYF
>TRBJ1-1|NA|TRBV6-1
CASSKGLYTANTEAFF
>TRBJ2-6|NA|TRBV5-1
CASKDFTGANVLTF
>TRBJ1-6|few|TRBV19
CASSIDNWVRRDSPLHF
>TRBJ1-4|NA|TRBV29-1
CSVGVFNEKLFF
>TRBJ2-7|NA|TRBV6-1
CASSGGSSTYEQYF
>TRBJ1-2|few|TRBV28
CASRPTVVSYGYTF
>TRBJ1-3|NA|TRBV4-1
CASSQATGRFSGNTIYF
>TRBJ1-3|NA|TRBV5-1
CASSLEGGSGNTIYF
>TRBJ1-5|few|TRBV18
CASSPGRDQPQHF
>NA|NA|TRBV7-2
CASSLSRPAGEQYF
>TRBJ2-4|few|TRBV9
CASSSGEGGNIQYF
>TRBJ1-4|NA|TRBV6-1
CASSDRTGGQEKLFF
>TRBJ1-5|once|TRBV6-1
CASSEVDTNQPQHF
>TRBJ2-1|NA|TRBV7-2
CASSILAGFYNEQFF
>TRBJ1-4|NA|TRBV6-5
CASSLGRINEKLFF
>TRBJ2-5|NA|TRBV27
CASSWRGGALETQYF
>TRBJ2-1|NA|TRBV7-2
CASSLLPGNEQFF
>TRBJ2-7|NA|TRBV2
CASSYPGLRNEQYF
>TRBJ1-2|NA|TRBV19
CASSIDGRNYGYTF
>TRBJ1-1|NA|TRBV5-5
CASSFHRGGNTEAFF
>TRBJ2-7|NA|TRBV7-6
CASSLRGSYEQYF
>TRBJ2-7|once|TRBV11-2
CASSLDTSGSSYEQYF
>TRBJ1-1|NA|TRBV7-6
CASRLQENTEAFF
>TRBJ2-7|many|TRBV7-2
CASSFTSGGEQYF
>TRBJ1-2|NA|TRBV19
CASSTLTRGDGYTF
>TRBJ2-2|NA|TRBV7-7
CASSRAPAGANTGELFF
>TRBJ2-7|NA|TRBV7-2
CASSLKPGGTGEQYF
>TRBJ2-1|NA|TRBV4-1
CASSQGSGQGLYNEQFF
>TRBJ1-5|NA|TRBV6-6
CASSYSGSNQPQHF
>TRBJ2-3|NA|TRBV4-3
CASSQGPIITDTQYF
>TRBJ2-2|many|TRBV5-1
CASEKLAGGGTGELFF
>TRBJ2-1|many|TRBV6-5
CASSYERGGYREQFF
>TRBJ2-3|few|TRBV7-9
CASSFVGDTQYF
>TRBJ1-1|NA|TRBV27
CASSSSGGTEAFF
>TRBJ2-3|NA|TRBV28
CASSSLRQGAILKADTQYF
>TRBJ2-5|NA|TRBV30
CAWSLAGGRETQYF